The following is a T cell receptor beta chain sequence with its context. The source of the sample is a study of blood T cell repertoires in COVID-19. Turning to the study itself: Samples came from the United States, Italy and Spain, spanning acute and convalescent COVID-19. T cells, B-cell-depleted T cells, or PBMCs provided the cDNA or gDNA that served as material.

CDR1 SGHNT and CDR2 YYREEE come from the germline V gene (reference sequence). The CDR3 extends over 14 amino acids. Trimming left V 4 bases short and J 5 bases short, with 15 bases between. Method: immunoSEQ multiplex PCR; TCRdb's copy keeps in-frame clones and lacks some. The data contain 310,000 or so clones, 65% to 85% of them seen just once; the ten biggest clones take up roughly 1.1%. Sequencing was done on a sample of peripheral blood. The chain links TRBV5-4 to TRBJ2-5; possibly TRBD2 for D (6 bases). The clonotype comes from a woman aged 45-60 years with acute or convalescent COVID-19. Written as DNA, the CDR3 is TGTGCCAGCAGCCCAAGGGCGGGGAGCGAGACCCAGTACTTC. It yields the protein CASSPRAGSETQYF.